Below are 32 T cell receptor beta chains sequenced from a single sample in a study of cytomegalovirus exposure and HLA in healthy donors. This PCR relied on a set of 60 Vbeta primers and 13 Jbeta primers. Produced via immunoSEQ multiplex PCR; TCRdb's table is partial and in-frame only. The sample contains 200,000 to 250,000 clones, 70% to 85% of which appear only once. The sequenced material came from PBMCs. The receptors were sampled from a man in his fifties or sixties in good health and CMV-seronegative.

The CDR3 protein is CASSSEQNTEAFF. For the CDR3, the DNA is TGTGCCAGCAGCTCAGAACAGAACACTGAAGCTTTCTTT. This sequence joins TRBV7-6 and TRBJ1-1; D is unresolved. The CDR3 is 13 amino acids. The V end was cut by 4 bases, the J end by 1 base, with 7 bases between. Germline V gives CDR1 SGHVS, CDR2 FNYEAQ. The full variable domain, its missing parts supplied by reference TRBV7-6 and TRBJ1-1, is GAGVSQSPRYKVTKRGQDVALRCDPISGHVSLYWYRQALGQGPEFLTYFNYEAQQDKSGLPNDRFSAERPEGSISTLTIQRTEQRDSAMYRCASSSEQNTEAFFGQGTRLTVV.

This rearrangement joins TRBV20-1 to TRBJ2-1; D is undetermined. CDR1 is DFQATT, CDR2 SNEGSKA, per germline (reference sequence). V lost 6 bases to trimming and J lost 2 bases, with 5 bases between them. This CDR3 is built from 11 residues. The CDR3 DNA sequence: TGCAGTGCCAAAACCTACAATGAGCAGTTCTTC. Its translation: CSAKTYNEQFF.

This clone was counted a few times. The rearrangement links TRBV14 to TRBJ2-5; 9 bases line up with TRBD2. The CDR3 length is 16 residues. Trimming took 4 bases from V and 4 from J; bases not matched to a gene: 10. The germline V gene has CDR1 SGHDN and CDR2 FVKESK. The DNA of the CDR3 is TGTGCCAGCAGCCTCAGGCGCGGGAGGGTGATAGAGACCCAGTACTTC. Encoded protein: CASSLRRGRVIETQYF.

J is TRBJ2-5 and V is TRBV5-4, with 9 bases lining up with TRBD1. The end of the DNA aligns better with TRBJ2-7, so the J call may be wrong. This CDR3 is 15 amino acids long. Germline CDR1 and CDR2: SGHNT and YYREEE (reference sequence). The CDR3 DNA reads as TGTGCCAGCAGCAACCGGGACAGGGCAGCCTACGAGCAGTACTTC. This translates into CASSNRDRAAYEQYF.

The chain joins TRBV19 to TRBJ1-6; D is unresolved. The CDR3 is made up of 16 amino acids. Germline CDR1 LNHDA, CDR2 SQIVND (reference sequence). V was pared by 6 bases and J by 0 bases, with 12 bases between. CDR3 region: CASRPRLSSYNSPLHF. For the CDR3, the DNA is TGTGCCAGTAGGCCGCGACTCAGCTCCTATAATTCACCCCTCCACTTT.

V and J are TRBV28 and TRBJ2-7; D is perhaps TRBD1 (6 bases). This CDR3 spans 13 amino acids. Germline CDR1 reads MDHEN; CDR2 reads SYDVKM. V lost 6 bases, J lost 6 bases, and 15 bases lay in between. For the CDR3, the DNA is TGTGCCAGCAGACCCAACAGGGTCGCCGAGCAGTACTTC. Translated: CASRPNRVAEQYF.

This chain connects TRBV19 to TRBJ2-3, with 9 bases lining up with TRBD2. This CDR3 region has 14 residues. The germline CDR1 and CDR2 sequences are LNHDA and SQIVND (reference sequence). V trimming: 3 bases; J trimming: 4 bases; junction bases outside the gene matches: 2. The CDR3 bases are TGTGCCAGTAGTATTGGGACTAGCTCAGATACGCAGTATTTT. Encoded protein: CASSIGTSSDTQYF.

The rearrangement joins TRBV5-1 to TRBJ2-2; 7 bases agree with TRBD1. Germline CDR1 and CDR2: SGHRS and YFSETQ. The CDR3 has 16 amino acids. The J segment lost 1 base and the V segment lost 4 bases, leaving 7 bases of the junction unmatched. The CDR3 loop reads CASSTDRVENTGELFF. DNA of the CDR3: TGCGCCAGCAGCACCGACAGGGTAGAGAACACCGGGGAGCTGTTTTTT.

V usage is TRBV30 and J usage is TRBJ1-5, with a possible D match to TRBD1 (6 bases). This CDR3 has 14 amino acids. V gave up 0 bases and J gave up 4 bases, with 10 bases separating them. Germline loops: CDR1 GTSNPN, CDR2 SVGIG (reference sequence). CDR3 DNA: TGTGCCTGGAGTGTACCCGGACAGAATCAGCCCCAGCATTTT. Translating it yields CAWSVPGQNQPQHF. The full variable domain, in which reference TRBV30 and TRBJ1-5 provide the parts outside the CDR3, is SQTIHQWPATLVQPVGSPLSLECTVEGTSNPNLYWYRQAAGRGLQLLFYSVGIGQISSEVPQNLSASRPQDRQFILSSKKLLLSDSGFYLCAWSVPGQNQPQHFGDGTRLSIL.

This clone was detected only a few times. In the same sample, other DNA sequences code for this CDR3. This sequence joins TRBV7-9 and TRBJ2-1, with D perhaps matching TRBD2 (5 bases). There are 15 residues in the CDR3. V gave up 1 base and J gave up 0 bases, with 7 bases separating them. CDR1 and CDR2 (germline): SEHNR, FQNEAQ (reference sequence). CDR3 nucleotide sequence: TGTGCCAGCAGCTTAGTAGGGAGCTCCTACAATGAGCAGTTCTTC. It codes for CASSLVGSSYNEQFF.

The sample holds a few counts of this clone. This chain's CDR3 is CASYRDPGSPLHF. The CDR3 DNA reads as TGTGCCAGCTACAGGGACCCAGGATCACCCCTCCACTTT. The chain is built from TRBV6-5 and TRBJ1-6; possible D gene TRBD1, 6 bases. This CDR3 spans 13 amino acids. The germline V gene has CDR1 MNHEY and CDR2 SVGAGI. Trimming shortened V by 8 bases and J by 10 bases, and 15 bases separated the two germline ends.

CDR3 protein: CASSEAGGTGDTQYF. The DNA for the CDR3 is TGTGCCAGCAGTGAAGCGGGAGGGACTGGGGATACGCAGTATTTT. The rearrangement links TRBV28 to TRBJ2-3, with 10 bases lining up with TRBD2. The V segment lost 5 bases and the J segment 6 bases; nucleotides outside the gene matches: 8. The V gene's germline CDR1 is MDHEN and CDR2 SYDVKM. CDR3 length equals 15 residues.

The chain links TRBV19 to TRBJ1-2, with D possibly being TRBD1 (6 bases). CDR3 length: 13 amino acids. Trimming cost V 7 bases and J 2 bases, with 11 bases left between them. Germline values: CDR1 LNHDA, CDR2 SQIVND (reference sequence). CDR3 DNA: TGTGCCAGTAACAGGGACCGAAACTATGGCTACACCTTC. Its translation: CASNRDRNYGYTF. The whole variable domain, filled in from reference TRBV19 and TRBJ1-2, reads DGGITQSPKYLFRKEGQNVTLSCEQNLNHDAMYWYRQDPGQGLRLIYYSQIVNDFQKGDIAEGYSVSREKKESFPLTVTSAQKNPTAFYLCASNRDRNYGYTFGSGTRLTVV.

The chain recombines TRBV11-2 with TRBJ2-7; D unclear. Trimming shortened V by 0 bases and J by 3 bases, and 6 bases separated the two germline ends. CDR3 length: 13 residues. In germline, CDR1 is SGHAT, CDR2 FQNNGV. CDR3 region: CASSLELYYEQYF. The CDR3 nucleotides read TGTGCCAGCAGCTTAGAATTGTACTACGAGCAGTACTTC.

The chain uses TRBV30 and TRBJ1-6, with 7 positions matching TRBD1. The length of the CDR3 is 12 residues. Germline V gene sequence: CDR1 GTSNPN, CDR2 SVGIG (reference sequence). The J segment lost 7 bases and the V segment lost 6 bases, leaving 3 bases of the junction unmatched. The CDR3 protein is CACTGANSPLHF. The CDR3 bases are TGTGCCTGTACAGGGGCAAATTCACCCCTCCACTTT.

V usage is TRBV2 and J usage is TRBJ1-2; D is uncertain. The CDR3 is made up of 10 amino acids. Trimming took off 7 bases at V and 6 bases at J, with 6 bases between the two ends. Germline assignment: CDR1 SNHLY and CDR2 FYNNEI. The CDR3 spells CASTRNGYTF. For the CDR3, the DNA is TGTGCCAGCACGCGGAATGGCTACACCTTC.

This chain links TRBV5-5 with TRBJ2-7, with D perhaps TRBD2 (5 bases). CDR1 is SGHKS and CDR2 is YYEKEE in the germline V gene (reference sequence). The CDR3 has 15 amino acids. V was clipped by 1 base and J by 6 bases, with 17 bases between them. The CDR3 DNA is TGTGCCAGCAGCTTGACCTTCCCCAGCGCGGGCGAGCAGTACTTC. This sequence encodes CASSLTFPSAGEQYF.

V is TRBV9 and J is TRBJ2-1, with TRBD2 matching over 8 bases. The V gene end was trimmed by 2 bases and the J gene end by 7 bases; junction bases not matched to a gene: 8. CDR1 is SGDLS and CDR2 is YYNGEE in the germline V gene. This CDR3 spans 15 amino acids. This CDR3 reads CASSVGSGRGNEQFF. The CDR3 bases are TGTGCCAGCAGCGTTGGCAGCGGGAGAGGGAATGAGCAGTTCTTC.

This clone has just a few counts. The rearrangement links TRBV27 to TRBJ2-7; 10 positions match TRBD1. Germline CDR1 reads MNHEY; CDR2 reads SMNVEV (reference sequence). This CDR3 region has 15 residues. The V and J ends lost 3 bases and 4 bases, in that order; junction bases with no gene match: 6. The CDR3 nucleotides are TGTGCCAGCAGTTTTAGGACAGGGGGGATTTACGAGCAGTACTTC. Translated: CASSFRTGGIYEQYF.

The chain's CDR3 is CASSLEASGSVNEQFF. The CDR3 nucleotides are TGCGCCAGCAGCTTGGAGGCTAGCGGGAGTGTAAATGAGCAGTTCTTC. This chain joins TRBV5-1 and TRBJ2-1; 10 nucleotides align to TRBD2. This CDR3 is 16 amino acids long. The V gene end was trimmed by 0 bases and the J gene end by 7 bases; junction bases not matched to a gene: 7. Germline V CDR1 and CDR2: SGHRS, YFSETQ.

CDR3 loop: CASSLGGPTGGSQPQHF. The CDR3 DNA reads as TGTGCCAGCAGCTTGGGGGGCCCTACAGGGGGCAGTCAGCCCCAGCATTTT. This chain joins TRBV5-5 and TRBJ1-5; 9 bases agree with TRBD1. Germline loops: CDR1 SGHKS, CDR2 YYEKEE (reference sequence). The CDR3 sequence is 17 residues long. Trimming took 0 bases from V and 6 from J; bases not matched to a gene: 10.

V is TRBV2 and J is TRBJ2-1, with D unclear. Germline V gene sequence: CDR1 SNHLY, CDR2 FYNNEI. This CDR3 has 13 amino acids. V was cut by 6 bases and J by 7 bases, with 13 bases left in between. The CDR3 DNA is TGTGCCAGCAGCGTGCGGTCCACTAATGAGCAGTTCTTC. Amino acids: CASSVRSTNEQFF.

The CDR3 is CASSVRNGSPQETQYF. Written as DNA, the CDR3 is TGTGCCAGCAGCGTCAGGAACGGGAGTCCACAAGAGACCCAGTACTTC. The chain carries TRBV9 and TRBJ2-5, with D perhaps matching TRBD2 (6 bases). Germline CDR1 reads SGDLS; CDR2 reads YYNGEE. The germline V and J ends were trimmed by 2 bases and 2 bases, with 16 bases remaining between them. CDR3 size: 16 residues.

The CDR3 here is CASSHSRSAEQYF. CDR3 nucleotides: TGTGCCAGCAGTCACTCCCGGAGTGCCGAGCAGTACTTC. This chain joins TRBV28 and TRBJ2-7; D call uncertain. V lost 5 bases to trimming and J lost 6 bases, with 14 bases between them. The germline CDR1 and CDR2 sequences are MDHEN and SYDVKM. The CDR3 length is 13 residues.

The CDR3 region is CASSAQLSTDTQYF. CDR3 nucleotide sequence: TGTGCCAGCAGCGCGCAACTAAGCACAGATACGCAGTATTTT. V and J are TRBV7-2 and TRBJ2-3; D remains unclear. Germline CDR1 reads SGHTA; CDR2 reads FQGNSA. This CDR3 region has 14 residues. The V end lost 5 bases, the J end lost 0 bases, and 9 bases lay between the germline ends.

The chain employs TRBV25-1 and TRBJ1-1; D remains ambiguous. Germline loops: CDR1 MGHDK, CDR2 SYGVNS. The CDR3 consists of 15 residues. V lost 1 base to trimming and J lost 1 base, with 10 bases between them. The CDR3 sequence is CASSEWSQKNTEAFF. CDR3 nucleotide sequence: TGTGCCAGCAGTGAATGGAGCCAAAAGAACACTGAAGCTTTCTTT.

DNA for the CDR3: TGTGCCAGTAGTATCCTTAGTGTGGCAGGGAACAATGAGCAGTTCTTC. It codes for CASSILSVAGNNEQFF. The V call is TRBV19, the J call TRBJ2-1, with D possibly matching TRBD1 (5 bases). Germline CDR1 reads LNHDA; CDR2 reads SQIVND (reference sequence). There are 16 residues in the CDR3. Trimming removed 3 bases from V and 5 bases from J, with 17 bases in between.

In DNA form, the CDR3 reads TGTGCCAGCAGCCAGTCCTTGGACTACCGAGGACACAATGAGCAGTTCTTC. It encodes CASSQSLDYRGHNEQFF. J is TRBJ2-1 and V is TRBV4-2; perhaps TRBD2 as D (6 bases). V dropped 3 bases and J dropped 5 bases, with 20 bases sitting between them. The germline V gene encodes CDR1 LGHNA and CDR2 YNFKEQ. This CDR3 region has 17 residues.

CDR3 in DNA: TGCGCCAGCAGCCAGGGCGGGGGCCCATTCTCCTACAATGAGCAGTTCTTC. Translated: CASSQGGGPFSYNEQFF. The chain is built from TRBV5-1 and TRBJ2-1; D possibly corresponds to TRBD2 (7 bases). The CDR3 sequence is 17 residues long. V shed 4 bases and J shed 0 bases, with 17 bases lying between them. CDR1 and CDR2 (germline): SGHRS, YFSETQ.

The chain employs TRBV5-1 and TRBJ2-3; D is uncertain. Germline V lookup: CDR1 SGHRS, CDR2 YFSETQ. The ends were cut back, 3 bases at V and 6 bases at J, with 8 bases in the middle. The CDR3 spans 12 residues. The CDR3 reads CASSYPGDTQYF. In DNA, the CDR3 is TGCGCCAGCAGCTACCCCGGGGATACGCAGTATTTT.

The CDR3 DNA reads as TGTGCCAGCAGTACGCCGGGACAGGGTGGGGAAAAACTGTTTTTT. This codes for CASSTPGQGGEKLFF. The rearrangement joins TRBV27 to TRBJ1-4, with 9 bases aligning to TRBD1. Germline-derived CDR1 and CDR2 are MNHEY and SMNVEV (reference sequence). The CDR3 has 15 residues. J lost 8 bases, V lost 5 bases, and 9 bases had no gene match.

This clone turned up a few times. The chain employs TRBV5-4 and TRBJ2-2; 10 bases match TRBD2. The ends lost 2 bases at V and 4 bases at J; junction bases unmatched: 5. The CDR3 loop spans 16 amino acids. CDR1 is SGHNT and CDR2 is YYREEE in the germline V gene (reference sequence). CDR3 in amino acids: CASSFGQREGTGELFF. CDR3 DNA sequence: TGTGCCAGCAGCTTCGGGCAGCGGGAGGGCACCGGGGAGCTGTTTTTT.